This T cell receptor (beta chain) is drawn from a study of control samples from healthy donors and cancer patients. V lost 0 bases to trimming and J lost 1 base, with 15 bases between them. Germline V CDR1 and CDR2: GTSNPN, SVGIG (reference sequence). CDR3 length equals 16 residues. In this sample, this clone turned up a few times. Assay: immunoSEQ multiplex PCR; the TCRdb copy retains only in-frame clones and omits some. The table lists around 71,000 clones, about nine tenths of them singletons. This clonotype originated in a woman aged 50 to 60 with colorectal cancer. This chain joins TRBV30 and TRBJ1-1; D perhaps matches TRBD1 (5 bases). The material sequenced was PBMCs. The CDR3 sequence: CAWSVLGGAGNTEAFF. DNA for the CDR3: TGTGCCTGGAGTGTACTGGGGGGAGCCGGGAACACTGAAGCTTTCTTT.